The 12 T cell receptor beta chains below were found in one sample sequenced in a study of blood T cell repertoires in COVID-19. The table came from immunoSEQ multiplex PCR; TCRdb's copy has only in-frame clones and leaves some out. The data contain fewer than 300,000 clones, 84% of them singletons. The sample consisted of peripheral blood. These receptors all stem from a human donor in a cohort sampled during active COVID-19.

The V call is TRBV2, the J call TRBJ1-2; 9 nucleotides match TRBD1. The V gene end was trimmed by 4 bases and the J gene end by 9 bases; junction bases not matched to a gene: 18. This CDR3 has 17 amino acids. Germline V gives CDR1 SNHLY, CDR2 FYNNEI. CDR3 sequence (DNA): TGTGCCAGCAGTGGAGGGACAGGGAATCTCTGGACTAAGAGCTACACCTTC. It translates to CASSGGTGNLWTKSYTF.

The chain uses TRBV7-2 and TRBJ1-4; tentative D call: TRBD1 (6 bases). Germline V gives CDR1 SGHTA, CDR2 FQGNSA. The length of the CDR3 is 16 residues. Trimming stripped 5 bases from V and 5 bases from J, with 18 bases between. CDR3 sequence: CASSPGRGTRNEKLFF. The CDR3 DNA is TGTGCCAGCAGCCCAGGCAGAGGGACAAGGAATGAAAAACTGTTTTTT.

The V gene is TRBV27, the J gene TRBJ1-2; D unresolved. CDR1 is MNHEY and CDR2 is SMNVEV in the germline V gene (reference sequence). There are 14 residues in the CDR3. Deletions cut 3 bases from V and 7 bases from J, with 15 bases between. The CDR3 coding sequence is TGTGCCAGCAGTTTTTACGGGAGTGAGACTGGCTACACCTTC. It encodes CASSFYGSETGYTF.

The chain couples TRBV7-9 to TRBJ1-2, with D tentatively TRBD1 (5 bases). V was pared by 2 bases and J by 4 bases, with 8 bases between. Per germline, CDR1 SEHNR and CDR2 FQNEAQ (reference sequence). The CDR3 has 13 amino acids. CDR3 DNA: TGTGCCAGCAGCTTACAGGGATTCTATGGCTACACCTTC. Its translation is CASSLQGFYGYTF.

The count of this clone is one. The chain is built from TRBV4-1 and TRBJ1-3; D may be TRBD1 (5 bases). This CDR3 has 14 amino acids. The germline gives CDR1 MGHRA, CDR2 YSYEKL. V was clipped by 5 bases and J by 2 bases, with 10 bases between them. The chain's CDR3 is CASSEPGTGNTIYF. CDR3 nucleotide sequence: TGCGCCAGCAGCGAACCAGGGACTGGAAACACCATATATTTT.

This chain joins TRBV6-1 and TRBJ2-7; a weak D match, TRBD2 (6 bases). This CDR3 has 15 amino acids. CDR1 is MNHNS and CDR2 is SASEGT in the germline V gene. V gave up 1 base and J gave up 5 bases, with 15 bases separating them. Here the CDR3 reads CASSEGGTPRHEQYF. As DNA, the CDR3 is TGTGCCAGCAGTGAAGGCGGGACGCCAAGACACGAGCAGTACTTC.

The CDR3 sequence: CASSITGQGANTGELFF. The CDR3 DNA follows: TGTGCCAGTAGTATCACCGGACAGGGCGCGAACACCGGGGAGCTGTTTTTT. The J gene is TRBJ2-2, the V gene TRBV19; TRBD1 agrees at 8 bases. V lost 3 bases, J lost 0 bases, and 6 bases stayed unmatched. This CDR3 has 17 residues. Germline V gene lookup returns CDR1 LNHDA and CDR2 SQIVND (reference sequence).

V usage is TRBV10-2 and J usage is TRBJ2-1, with TRBD2 identical over 8 bases. Germline V gives CDR1 WSHSY, CDR2 SAAADI. The J segment lost 5 bases and the V segment lost 0 bases, leaving 6 bases of the junction unmatched. The CDR3 loop spans 16 amino acids. CDR3 coding DNA: TGCGCCAGCAGTGAGTCGACGGGAGGGCCCCACAATGAGCAGTTCTTC. Its translation: CASSESTGGPHNEQFF.

For this clone: The same CDR3 is also encoded by other DNA sequences in this sample. This sequence joins TRBV7-9 and TRBJ2-3; 7 nucleotides line up with TRBD1. CDR1 SEHNR and CDR2 FQNEAQ come from the germline V gene (reference sequence). The CDR3 loop spans 13 amino acids. Germline trimming cut 5 bases from V and 6 bases from J; bases unmatched to any gene: 5. The CDR3 sequence: CASSPRGPDTQYF. DNA of the CDR3: TGTGCCAGCAGCCCGAGGGGGCCGGATACGCAGTATTTT.

This clone occurred once. This chain links TRBV3-1 (or the pseudogene TRBV3-2) with TRBJ2-3; the D is unclear. Germline CDR1 LGHDT, CDR2 YNNKEL (reference sequence). V was cut by 4 bases and J by 1 base, with 6 bases left in between. The CDR3 has 13 residues. The CDR3 region has the DNA TGTGCCAGCAGCCTCCGGGGCACAGATACGCAGTATTTT. It encodes CASSLRGTDTQYF.

The chain employs TRBV6-5 and TRBJ2-7, with 12 bases lining up with TRBD2. The CDR3 consists of 14 residues. The V gene's germline CDR1 is MNHEY and CDR2 SVGAGI. V lost 5 bases to trimming and J lost 7 bases; unmatched junction nucleotides: 6. The CDR3 DNA sequence: TGTGCCAGCAGTAGACTAGCGGGAGTTAATGAGCAGTACTTC. Translation gives CASSRLAGVNEQYF.

The chain combines TRBV28 with TRBJ2-3; D possibly corresponds to TRBD1 (5 bases). The length of the CDR3 is 15 residues. Germline V gene data show CDR1 as MDHEN and CDR2 as SYDVKM. V dropped 4 bases and J dropped 0 bases, with 11 bases sitting between them. CDR3 nucleotides: TGTGCCAGCAGTTCTGGCCCAGGGAGCACAGATACGCAGTATTTT. This translates into CASSSGPGSTDTQYF.